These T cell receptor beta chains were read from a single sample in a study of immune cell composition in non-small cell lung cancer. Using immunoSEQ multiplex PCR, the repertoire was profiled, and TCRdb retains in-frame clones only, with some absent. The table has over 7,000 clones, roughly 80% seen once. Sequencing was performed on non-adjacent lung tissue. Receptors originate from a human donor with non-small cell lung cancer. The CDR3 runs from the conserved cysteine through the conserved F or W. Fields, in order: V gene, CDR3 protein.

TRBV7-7 CASSPLMRGSETQYF
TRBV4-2 CASSPRQGGYEQYF
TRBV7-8 CASSKDGGTGANGGFEAFF
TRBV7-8 CASSLGLARNRHTQYF
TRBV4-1 CASSQDSAGYSEAFF
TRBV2 CASREGLDGQPQHF
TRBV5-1 CASSLDGRGFQETQYF
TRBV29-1 CSVRTDSGANVLTF
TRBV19 CASSMGLAEFTDTQYF
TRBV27 CASSGTSWNTEAFF
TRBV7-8 CASSLDALGQYF
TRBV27 CASRDRPTHEQYF
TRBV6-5 CASSYEGSFEQFF
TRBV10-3 CAISEGLAAPYNEQFF
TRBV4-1 CASSQRFIITSPLHF
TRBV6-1 CASSYNTGNTEAFF
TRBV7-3 CASSCRRPTGNSPLHF
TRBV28 CASSLLLGFSGNTIYF
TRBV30 CAWISAGGPSSTDTQYF
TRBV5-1 CASSLLPTNTGELFF
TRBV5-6 CASSPFGLLGVIEQYF
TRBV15 CATSNRDRPSQETQYF
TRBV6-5 CASRGTDNQPQHF
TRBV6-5 CASSEQGRTEAFF
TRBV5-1 CASSLGGPTDTQYF
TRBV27 CASSLGGHPNSPLHF
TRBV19 CASSSTWGGGTEAFF
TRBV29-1 CSVGQGVTDTQYF
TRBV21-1 CATPFRPPFYNEQFF
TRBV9 CASSPTGTNSYNEQFF
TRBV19 CASSIGSKTQYF
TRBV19 CASTRTGRNEQFF
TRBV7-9 CASSLGLGTDTQYF
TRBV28 CASIEQGTEAFF
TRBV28 CASSLGTGLASGANVLTF
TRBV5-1 CASSPARISYEQYF
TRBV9 CASSVSPQTLEELFF
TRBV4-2 CASSQDLAGIRKGYTF
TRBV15 CATSTRGLNQPQHF
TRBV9 CASSVGGGNTIYF
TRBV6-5 CASRTASIYNSPLHF
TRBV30 CAFSLTGVGGYTF
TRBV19 CASRSVGERNEQYF
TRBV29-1 CSPVQGSTDTQYF
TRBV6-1 CASTRWGDTQYF
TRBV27 CASSLNSGLTQYF
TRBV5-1 CASSSPGGRATDTQYF
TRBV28 CASSLSGAGYGYTF
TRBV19 CASRNGGAADTQYF
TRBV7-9 CASTLGQGARDSPLHF
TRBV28 CASIATGTGSLEAFF
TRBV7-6 CASSPERASRNTIYF
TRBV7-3 CASSAAGRASHEQYF
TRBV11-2 CASSLGSSGNTIYF
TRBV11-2 CASSPRQGGTEAFF
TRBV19 CASSLLSSFLGTEAFF
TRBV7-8 CASSLESGAGEKLFF
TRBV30 CAWSHKAPPYEQYF
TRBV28 CASSDPPGAHYEQYF
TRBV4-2 CASSQDWTTQGEQYF